One and the same sample provided the 8 T cell receptor beta chains below, sequenced in a study of PD-L1 blockade in urothelial cancer. Clones were read by immunoSEQ multiplex PCR, and TCRdb kept only the in-frame ones, dropping some. The repertoire holds approximately 35,000 clones, with approximately 34% as singletons. Specimen: tumor tissue, collected before atezolizumab (anti-PD-L1) treatment. These receptors all stem from a man aged 55 to 70 with urothelial cancer.

V gene TRBV6-8 combines with J gene TRBJ2-7; TRBD2 is a possible D gene (6 bases). The CDR3 runs 12 residues. Trimming left V 9 bases short and J 5 bases short, with 14 bases between. Germline loops: CDR1 MNHGY, CDR2 SAAAGT. As DNA, the CDR3 is TGTGCCAGTTTGGGCGGAGGGGACGAGCAGTACTTC. Protein product: CASLGGGDEQYF.

This rearrangement joins TRBV18 to TRBJ1-1; D possibly corresponds to TRBD1 (5 bases). Trimming removed 3 bases at V and 3 bases at J, with 8 bases between. The CDR3 is 13 residues long. Germline CDR1 is KGHSH and CDR2 is LQKENI. The CDR3 spells CASSPSRDTEAFF. In DNA, the CDR3 is TGTGCCAGCTCACCGTCCAGGGACACTGAAGCTTTCTTT.

This chain links TRBV18 with TRBJ2-5; D may be TRBD2 (5 bases). Germline CDR1 is KGHSH and CDR2 is LQKENI. This CDR3 is built from 12 residues. V was shortened by 6 bases and J by 2 bases, with 7 bases between the two germline ends. CDR3 in amino acids: CASSGGQETQYF. DNA of the CDR3: TGTGCCAGCTCCGGCGGGCAAGAGACCCAGTACTTC.

The chain has TRBV28 and TRBJ1-5; no clear D. V was cut by 6 bases and J by 4 bases, with 10 bases left in between. The length of the CDR3 is 13 residues. Germline V CDR1 and CDR2: MDHEN, SYDVKM. The CDR3 region is CASRTLINQPQHF. The CDR3 bases are TGTGCCAGCAGAACCCTTATTAATCAGCCCCAGCATTTT.

The V call is TRBV30, the J call TRBJ1-2, with 9 nucleotides matching TRBD1. Trimming at V came to 4 bases and at J to 5 bases, leaving 8 bases not matched to a gene. CDR3 length: 14 residues. Germline V CDR1 and CDR2: GTSNPN, SVGIG (reference sequence). CDR3 in DNA: TGTGCCTGGATGCCGGGACAGGGCCTTTATGGCTACACCTTC. Translated, it gives CAWMPGQGLYGYTF.

This clone was recorded many times. This chain links TRBV6-8 with TRBJ1-1; tentative D call: TRBD1 (5 bases). This CDR3 region has 14 residues. Trimming stripped 0 bases from V and 1 base from J, with 6 bases between. CDR1 is MNHGY and CDR2 is SAAAGT in the germline V gene. The CDR3 coding sequence is TGTGCCAGCAGTTACTCGACAGCGAACACTGAAGCTTTCTTT. Amino acid sequence: CASSYSTANTEAFF.

This clone was recorded a few times. The chain uses TRBV6-4 and TRBJ2-7, with no clear D. Germline V gene lookup returns CDR1 MRHNA and CDR2 SNTAGT. CDR3 length equals 17 residues. Deletions cut 5 bases from V and 0 bases from J, with 20 bases between. The CDR3 region is CASSYRSRPISSYEQYF. DNA of the CDR3: TGTGCCAGCAGTTATAGGTCAAGACCGATAAGCTCCTACGAGCAGTACTTC.

The chain joins TRBV9 to TRBJ2-2, with D possibly matching TRBD1 (5 bases). Germline V gives CDR1 SGDLS, CDR2 YYNGEE. V was pared by 5 bases and J by 2 bases, with 28 bases between. CDR3 length equals 20 residues. The CDR3 nucleotides read TGTGCCAGCAGTGAAAGGGGCTCGCGGAGCACCCGTTCAAACACCGGGGAGCTGTTTTTT. Its translation: CASSERGSRSTRSNTGELFF.